This T cell receptor (beta chain) is drawn from a study of cytomegalovirus exposure and HLA in healthy donors. This clone was observed a handful of times. Its cognate antigen is unknown. Both 60 Vbeta primers and 13 Jbeta primers went into the PCR. Data came from immunoSEQ multiplex PCR; TCRdb stores just in-frame clones and leaves some out. The data contain about 190,000 clones, approximately 83% of them seen just once; the ten biggest clones take up 10% to 13%. General observations from the study: Several of the most significant clusters appeared, in a later analysis, to be linked to common viral pathogens. V- and J-gene trimming in TCR beta was tied to a missense DCLRE1C variant by an analysis performed later.

Trimming left V 3 bases short and J 2 bases short, with 10 bases between. The germline gives CDR1 WNHNN, CDR2 SYGVQD (reference sequence). The CDR3 runs to 14 residues. Input material: PBMCs. This rearrangement joins TRBV10-1 to TRBJ1-1; D unclear. The receptor was derived from a woman in her forties or fifties in good health and CMV-seropositive. The CDR3 DNA sequence: TGCGCCAGCAGTGACCCCGGGTCCAACACTGAAGCTTTCTTT. This sequence encodes CASSDPGSNTEAFF.